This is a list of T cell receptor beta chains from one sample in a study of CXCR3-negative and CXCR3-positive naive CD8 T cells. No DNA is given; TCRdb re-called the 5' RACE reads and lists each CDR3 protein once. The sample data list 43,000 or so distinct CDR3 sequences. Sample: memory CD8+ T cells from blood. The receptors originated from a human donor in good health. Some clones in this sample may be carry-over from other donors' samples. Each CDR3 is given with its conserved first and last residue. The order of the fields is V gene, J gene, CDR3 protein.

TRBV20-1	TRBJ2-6	CSVGQGGGANVLTF
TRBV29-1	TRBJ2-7	CSVGLAGDEQYF
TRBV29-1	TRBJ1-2	CSVGGDRDPGYTF
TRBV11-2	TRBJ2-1	CASSLLWVHNEQFF
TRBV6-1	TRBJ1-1	CASSVGMELTEAFF
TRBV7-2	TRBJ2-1	CASSLGSPSYNEQFF
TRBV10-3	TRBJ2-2	CAISDPRDRDTGELFF
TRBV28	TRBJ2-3	CASSSGLAGGPGVTQYF
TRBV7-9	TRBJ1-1	CASSTKTDATEAFF
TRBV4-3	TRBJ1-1	CASSQSGTPSTEAFF